This T cell receptor (beta chain) stems from a study of identical twins. CDR1 MDHEN and CDR2 SYDVKM come from the germline V gene. Deletions cut 1 base from V and 1 base from J, with 5 bases between. This CDR3 has 15 residues. TCRdb redid the calling of the 5' RACE reads with MiXCR, one entry per CDR3 protein. The sample yields fewer than 250,000 distinct CDR3 sequences, 6% to 8.5% seen once. The same data also contributed to another study, on yellow fever vaccine responses in identical twins.

The V gene is TRBV28, the J gene TRBJ1-6; D is undetermined. The TCR sequence derives from a woman under 30 in good health. Input material: CD8+ T cells sorted from blood. The CDR3 DNA reads as TGTGCCAGCAGTTTATCGGGGTCCTATAATTCACCCCTCCACTTT. This encodes CASSLSGSYNSPLHF. Supplemented by reference TRBV28 and TRBJ1-6, the full variable domain reads DVKVTQSSRYLVKRTGEKVFLECVQDMDHENMFWYRQDPGLGLRLIYFSYDVKMKEKGDIPEGYSVSREKKERFSLILESASTNQTSMYLCASSLSGSYNSPLHFGNGTRLTVT.